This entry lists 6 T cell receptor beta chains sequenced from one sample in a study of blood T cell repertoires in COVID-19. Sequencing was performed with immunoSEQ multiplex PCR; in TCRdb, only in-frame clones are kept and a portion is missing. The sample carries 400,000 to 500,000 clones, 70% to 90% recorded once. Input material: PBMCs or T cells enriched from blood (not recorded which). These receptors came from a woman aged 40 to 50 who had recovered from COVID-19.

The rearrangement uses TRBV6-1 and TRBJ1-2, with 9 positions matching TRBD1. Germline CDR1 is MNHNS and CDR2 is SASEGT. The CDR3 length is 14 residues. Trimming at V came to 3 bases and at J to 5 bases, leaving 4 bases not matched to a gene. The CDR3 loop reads CASSEGDRAYGYTF. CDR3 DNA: TGTGCCAGCAGTGAGGGGGACAGGGCATATGGCTACACCTTC.

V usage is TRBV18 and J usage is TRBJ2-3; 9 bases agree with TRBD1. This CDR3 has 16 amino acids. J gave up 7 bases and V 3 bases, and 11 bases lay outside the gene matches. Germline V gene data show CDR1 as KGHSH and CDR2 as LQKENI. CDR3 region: CASSPKGQGRSHTQYF. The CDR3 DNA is TGTGCCAGCTCACCCAAGGGACAGGGACGGTCTCATACGCAGTATTTT.

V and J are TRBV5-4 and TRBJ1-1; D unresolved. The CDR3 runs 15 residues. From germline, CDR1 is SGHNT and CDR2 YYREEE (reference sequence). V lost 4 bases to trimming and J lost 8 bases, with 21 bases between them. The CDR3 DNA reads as TGTGCCAGCAGCCAATTGACGGATAGAATGAGGGAAGCTTTCTTT. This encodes CASSQLTDRMREAFF.

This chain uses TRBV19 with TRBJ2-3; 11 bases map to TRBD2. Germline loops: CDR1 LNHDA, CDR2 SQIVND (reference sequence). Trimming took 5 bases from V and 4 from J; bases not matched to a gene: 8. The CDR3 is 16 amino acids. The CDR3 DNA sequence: TGTGCCAGTAGTCTCCTAGCGGGAGGTACCGCAGATACGCAGTATTTT. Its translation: CASSLLAGGTADTQYF. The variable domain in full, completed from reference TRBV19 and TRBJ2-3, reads DGGITQSPKYLFRKEGQNVTLSCEQNLNHDAMYWYRQDPGQGLRLIYYSQIVNDFQKGDIAEGYSVSREKKESFPLTVTSAQKNPTAFYLCASSLLAGGTADTQYFGPGTRLTVL.

The CDR3 sequence is CASSYGQALPEQYF. CDR3 DNA: TGCGCCAGCAGCTACGGACAGGCCCTACCCGAGCAGTACTTC. The chain joins TRBV5-1 to TRBJ2-7; 7 positions agree with TRBD1. CDR1 SGHRS and CDR2 YFSETQ come from the germline V gene. This CDR3 contains 14 residues. V lost 3 bases, J lost 6 bases, and 9 bases stayed unmatched.

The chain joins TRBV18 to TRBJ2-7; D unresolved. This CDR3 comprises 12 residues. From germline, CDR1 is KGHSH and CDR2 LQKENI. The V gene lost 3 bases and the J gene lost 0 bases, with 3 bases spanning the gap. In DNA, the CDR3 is TGTGCCAGCTCACCGAGCTCCTACGAGCAGTACTTC. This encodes CASSPSSYEQYF.